Listed below are T cell receptor beta chains from one sample, sequenced in a study of shared clonotypes between healthy human individuals. The table came from immunoSEQ multiplex PCR; TCRdb's copy has only in-frame clones and leaves some out. The sample includes roughly 330,000 clones, less than 85% of them seen just once. The sample taken for sequencing was memory CD4+ T cells sorted from blood. Receptors originate from a man aged 25 to 40 in good health. CDR3s include the opening cysteine and the closing phenylalanine or tryptophan. D genes are given only for firm matches. The listing skips clone size in some rows; elsewhere it reads once, few, many or a size class.

CDR3 DNA | CDR3 protein | J gene | V gene | D gene | clone size
TGTGCCAGCAGTGAACCCCAGATCTCTGGAAACACCATATATTTT | CASSEPQISGNTIYF | TRBJ1-3 | TRBV25-1 | NA | NA
TGTGCCAGCAGTGACCCTTGGACAGGGGTCAATGAGCAGTTCTTC | CASSDPWTGVNEQFF | TRBJ2-1 | TRBV6-4 | TRBD1 | NA
TGTGCCAGCACTGTCCGGAGACTCAATGAGCAGTTCTTC | CASTVRRLNEQFF | TRBJ2-1 | TRBV2 | NA | NA
TGTGCCAGTAGTATATTAGGATGGGAGACCCAGTACTTC | CASSILGWETQYF | TRBJ2-5 | TRBV19 | NA | once
TGTGCCAGCCTCATACCGGGGCGTTCCTACGAGCAGTACTTC | CASLIPGRSYEQYF | TRBJ2-7 | TRBV2 | NA | few
TGTGCCAGCTCACCGGGTCCCGAGGGCTACACCTTC | CASSPGPEGYTF | TRBJ1-2 | TRBV18 | NA | many
TGCGCCAGCAGTGGGGTGCGCTCCGGGGAGCTGTTTTTT | CASSGVRSGELFF | TRBJ2-2 | TRBV10-1 | NA | NA
TGTGCCAGCAATCAGGGGCGGGGGTCGTTGGCTGAAGCTTTCTTT | CASNQGRGSLAEAFF | TRBJ1-1 | TRBV2 | NA | NA
TGTGCCAGCAGTTGGGAAGGGGGAGAGTCCTACGAGCAGTACTTC | CASSWEGGESYEQYF | TRBJ2-7 | TRBV6-5 | NA | NA
TGTGCCAGCGGGGAAAGGGTCCTCGAAGCTTTCTTT | CASGERVLEAFF | TRBJ1-1 | TRBV7-9 | NA | NA
TGTGCCATCAGTGACGGACTCACGATATGGGGCCAGGAGCAGTTCTTC | CAISDGLTIWGQEQFF | TRBJ2-1 | TRBV10-3 | NA | NA
TGTGCCAGCTCACCACCGATCAGGATTCAGGTTAACTATGGCTACACCTTC | CASSPPIRIQVNYGYTF | TRBJ1-2 | TRBV18 | NA | NA
TGCAGCGTTGGATCCGGCCCAGCCGGGGAGACCCAGTACTTC | CSVGSGPAGETQYF | TRBJ2-5 | TRBV29-1 | NA | NA
TGTGCCAGCAGCCGCCCGATGGGCATTCAGTACTTC | CASSRPMGIQYF | TRBJ2-4 | TRBV7-2 | NA | many
TGTGCCAGTACCCCGGGACTAGCGGGGCTCTACAATGAGCAGTTCTTC | CASTPGLAGLYNEQFF | TRBJ2-1 | TRBV19 | TRBD2 | NA
TGTGCCACTTTGCTCCAGGGTAGCAATCAGCCCCAGCATTTT | CATLLQGSNQPQHF | TRBJ1-5 | TRBV6-1 | NA | NA
TGTGCCAGCAGGGAGGGGCGCGGGTACTACGAGCAGTACTTC | CASREGRGYYEQYF | TRBJ2-7 | TRBV2 | NA | NA
TGTGCCAGCAGTGAGGGCATCTTTCGCTATAGCAATCAGCCCCAGCATTTT | CASSEGIFRYSNQPQHF | TRBJ1-5 | TRBV6-1 | NA | NA
TGTGCCAGCAGTGAAGCGGGGGGGGAAAATGAAAAACTGTTTTTT | CASSEAGGENEKLFF | TRBJ1-4 | TRBV2 | NA | few
TGTGCCAGCAGGCCGGGGGGGTCGAACACTGAAGCTTTCTTT | CASRPGGSNTEAFF | TRBJ1-1 | TRBV28 | NA | NA
TGTGCCAGCAGCTGGGACACCGGGGAGCTGTTTTTT | CASSWDTGELFF | TRBJ2-2 | TRBV5-6 | NA | once
TGTGCCAGCAGCTCTTTAGGGGGGATCTACACCTTC | CASSSLGGIYTF | TRBJ1-2 | TRBV6-1 | NA | NA
TGTGCCAGCAGCCCGCGAGGGGGAGGGCCTACCGGGGAGCTGTTTTTT | CASSPRGGGPTGELFF | TRBJ2-2 | TRBV7-9 | NA | few
TGTGCCAGCAGTTTTAGCCCGGAAAACTATGGCTACACCTTC | CASSFSPENYGYTF | TRBJ1-2 | TRBV28 | NA | NA
TGCGCCAGCAGTAGCGGGAGCTCCTACAATGAGCAGTTCTTC | CASSSGSSYNEQFF | TRBJ2-1 | TRBV10-1 | TRBD2 | NA
TGTGCTAGTGGTTTGGTCCTCGGGGGAGAGCATGCGACTAGAATGAACACTGAAGCTTTCTTT | CASGLVLGGEHATRMNTEAFF | TRBJ1-1 | TRBV12-5 | NA | NA
TGTGCCAGCTCACCACCATCGAAAGGGTGGGAGACCCAGTACTTC | CASSPPSKGWETQYF | TRBJ2-5 | TRBV18 | NA | NA
TGCGCCAGCAGCCCGGGATACGGGGGGGATCAGCCCCAGCATTTT | CASSPGYGGDQPQHF | TRBJ1-5 | TRBV4-1 | NA | NA
TGTGCCAGCAGCTTGAGAATCCGGGAGAGCACAGATACGCAGTATTTT | CASSLRIRESTDTQYF | TRBJ2-3 | TRBV5-4 | NA | NA